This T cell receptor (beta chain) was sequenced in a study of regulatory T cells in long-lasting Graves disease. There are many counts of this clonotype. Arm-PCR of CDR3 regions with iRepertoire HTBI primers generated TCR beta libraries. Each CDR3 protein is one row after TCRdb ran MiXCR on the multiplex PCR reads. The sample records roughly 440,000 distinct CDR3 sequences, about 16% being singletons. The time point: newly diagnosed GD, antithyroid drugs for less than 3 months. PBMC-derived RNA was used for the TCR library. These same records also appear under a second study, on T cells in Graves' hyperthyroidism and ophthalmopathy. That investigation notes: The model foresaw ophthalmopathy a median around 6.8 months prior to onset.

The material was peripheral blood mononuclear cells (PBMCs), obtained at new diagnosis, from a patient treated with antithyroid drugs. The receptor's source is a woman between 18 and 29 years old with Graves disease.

CDR3 nucleotide sequence: TGCAGTGCCACCGGGACAGGGGTCAATGAGCAGTTCTTC. This sequence encodes CSATGTGVNEQFF. The V call is TRBV20-1, the J call TRBJ2-1; 10 bases align to TRBD1. Losses at the gene ends were 6 bases for V and 6 bases for J; bases not matched to a gene: 5. The CDR3 has 13 amino acids. The germline gives CDR1 DFQATT, CDR2 SNEGSKA (reference sequence).